The text below deals with one T cell receptor beta chain. Its cognate antigen is unknown. The data belong to a study of molecular identifiers for immune sequencing clone quantification. In TCRdb, the PCR reads were re-called with MiXCR into one record per CDR3 protein. The data contain a few hundred thousand distinct CDR3 sequences, 20% to 25% of them singletons. Study observations and caveats: Clones exceeding 20 RNA copies carried over 99% of effector molecules but under 1% of naive-cell molecules.

The CDR3 contains 17 residues. Germline assignment: CDR1 LGHDT and CDR2 YNNKEL (reference sequence). Trimming shortened V by 1 base and J by 0 bases, and 14 bases separated the two germline ends. The source of this sequence is a human donor in good health. Some libraries in this study had Jurkat cell RNA spiked in. This chain connects TRBV3-1 to TRBJ2-3; D perhaps matches TRBD1 (6 bases). The sequenced material came from naive CD8+ T cells from blood, with Jurkat cell RNA spiked in. Subset described: FACS-sorted CD8+CD4-CCR7+CD45RA+ naive T cells. The CDR3 spells CASSQVFHRVSTDTQYF. The CDR3 region has the DNA TGTGCCAGCAGCCAAGTTTTCCACAGGGTTAGCACAGATACGCAGTATTTT.